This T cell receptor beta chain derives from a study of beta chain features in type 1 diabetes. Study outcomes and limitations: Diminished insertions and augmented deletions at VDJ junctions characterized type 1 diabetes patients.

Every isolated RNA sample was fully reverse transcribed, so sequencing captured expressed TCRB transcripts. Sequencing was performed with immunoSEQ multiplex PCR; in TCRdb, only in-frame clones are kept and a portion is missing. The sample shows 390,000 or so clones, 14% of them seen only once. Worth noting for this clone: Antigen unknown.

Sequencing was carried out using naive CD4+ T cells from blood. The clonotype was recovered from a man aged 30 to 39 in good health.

The CDR3 reads CASSIDQGARADTQYF. The CDR3 region has the DNA TGTGCCAGTAGTATCGATCAGGGGGCTAGGGCAGATACGCAGTATTTT. The V call is TRBV19, the J call TRBJ2-3; 8 bases map to TRBD1. V trimming: 3 bases; J trimming: 4 bases; junction bases outside the gene matches: 9. The length of the CDR3 is 16 residues. Germline assignment: CDR1 LNHDA and CDR2 SQIVND (reference sequence).